This entry concerns a single T cell receptor (beta chain). The CDR3 is 13 residues long. Between the trimmed V and J ends, which lost 5 bases and 10 bases, there was a span of 14 bases. Germline loops: CDR1 LNHDA, CDR2 SQIVND (reference sequence). These data come from a study of cytomegalovirus exposure and HLA in healthy donors. PCR was performed using 60 Vbeta and 13 Jbeta primers. Measured with immunoSEQ multiplex PCR; TCRdb has only the in-frame clones, and not every one. The sample includes under 150,000 clones, roughly 78% of them seen just once. The sample comprised PBMCs. The V and J genes are TRBV19 and TRBJ1-4; D is possibly TRBD1 (6 bases). The sequence came from a woman in her thirties in good health and CMV-seropositive. CDR3 residues: CASSPTGQVKLFF. The CDR3 bases are TGTGCCAGTAGTCCCACAGGGCAGGTAAAACTGTTTTTT.